The 17 T cell receptor beta chains below were found in one sample sequenced in a study of T cell responses to AZD1222 COVID-19 vaccine (dated by TCRdb to about 2021). The library was produced with the immunoSEQ multiplex PCR assay. In TCRdb, the immuneACCESS table is reduced to in-frame sequences with V and J assigned. These tables do not hold every clone; where another copy was compared, an unresolved V gene accounts for under half, and the others remain unexplained. For this sample the table gives some 110,000 clones, of which around 89% were detected only once. About 19% of the sample belongs to the ten largest clones. Read against the paper, the sample's time point label means: baseline before first vaccination. The sample in question was peripheral blood, obtained on day 0 of AZD1222 vaccination. The receptors shown here come from an adult in good health.

The V gene is TRBV2, the J gene TRBJ2-3; 7 positions match TRBD2. Germline CDR1 is SNHLY and CDR2 is FYNNEI. V was pared by 1 base and J by 6 bases, with 13 bases of the junction left unmatched. This CDR3 comprises 17 residues. The CDR3 loop is CASSEERLVGGGDTQYF. CDR3 nucleotide sequence: TGTGCCAGCAGTGAAGAGCGACTAGTGGGGGGAGGGGATACGCAGTATTTT. The variable domain in full, with the rest retrieved from reference TRBV2 and TRBJ2-3, is EPEVTQTPSHQVTQMGQEVILRCVPISNHLYFYWYRQILGQKVEFLVSFYNNEISEKSEIFDDQFSVERPDGSNFTLKIRSTKLEDSAMYFCASSEERLVGGGDTQYFGPGTRLTVL.

The CDR3 DNA is TGTGCCAGCAGTACAATAACTGAAGCTTTCTTT. Its translation: CASSTITEAFF. The rearrangement joins TRBV6-5 to TRBJ1-1; no firm D call. The V end lost 5 bases, the J end lost 5 bases, and 6 bases lay between the germline ends. Germline CDR1 and CDR2: MNHEY and SVGAGI. The CDR3 loop spans 11 amino acids.

In its sample, this clone was seen once. The V and J genes are TRBV2 and TRBJ1-2, with D hard to call. CDR3 length equals 16 residues. The V and J ends lost 2 bases and 4 bases respectively, with 17 bases between them. Per germline, CDR1 SNHLY and CDR2 FYNNEI. CDR3 in amino acids: CASSESEALPLYGYTF. CDR3 DNA: TGTGCCAGCAGTGAATCGGAAGCGCTCCCCCTCTATGGCTACACCTTC. Combining the CDR3 with reference TRBV2 and TRBJ1-2 gives the whole variable domain EPEVTQTPSHQVTQMGQEVILRCVPISNHLYFYWYRQILGQKVEFLVSFYNNEISEKSEIFDDQFSVERPDGSNFTLKIRSTKLEDSAMYFCASSESEALPLYGYTFGSGTRLTVV.

The rearrangement joins TRBV2 to TRBJ1-2, with unresolved D. Germline V CDR1 and CDR2: SNHLY, FYNNEI. With 1 base removed from V and 1 base from J, the gap between germline ends came to 10 bases. The CDR3 sequence is 15 residues long. CDR3 amino acids: CASSEGHQFNYGYTF. In DNA form, the CDR3 reads TGTGCCAGCAGTGAAGGCCACCAATTTAACTATGGCTACACCTTC.

This clone is classed as large. This chain connects TRBV7-9 to TRBJ2-7; D gene unclear. The CDR3 covers 12 residues. Germline lookup yields CDR1 SEHNR and CDR2 FQNEAQ (reference sequence). V was cut by 6 bases and J by 3 bases, with 9 bases left in between. The CDR3 DNA follows: TGTGCCAGCAGTCACGCGGACTACGAGCAGTACTTC. Translation: CASSHADYEQYF.

The chain combines TRBV5-1 with TRBJ2-3; D not certain. The ends were cut back, 0 bases at V and 3 bases at J, with 8 bases in the middle. The CDR3 runs 14 residues. Germline CDR1 is SGHRS and CDR2 is YFSETQ. CDR3 nucleotide sequence: TGCGCCAGCAGCTTGGAAGCGTGGACAGATACGCAGTATTTT. This encodes CASSLEAWTDTQYF.

V usage is TRBV19 and J usage is TRBJ1-2; TRBD1 aligns across 7 bases. V was clipped by 5 bases and J by 4 bases; unmatched bases: 10. From germline, CDR1 is LNHDA and CDR2 SQIVND (reference sequence). CDR3 length equals 15 residues. The CDR3 loop reads CASSVNRDSRYGYTF. CDR3 DNA sequence: TGTGCCAGTAGTGTGAACCGGGACAGTCGCTATGGCTACACCTTC.

The rearrangement joins TRBV20-1 to TRBJ2-5, with D possibly matching TRBD2 (5 bases). Germline assignment: CDR1 DFQATT and CDR2 SNEGSKA (reference sequence). V was clipped by 3 bases and J by 0 bases, with 8 bases between them. CDR3 size: 13 residues. Here the CDR3 reads CSASPDYQETQYF. The CDR3 DNA reads as TGCAGTGCTAGTCCGGACTACCAAGAGACCCAGTACTTC.

CDR3 loop: CASSDYGGYTF. The CDR3 nucleotides are TGTGCCAGCAGTGATTACGGTGGCTACACCTTC. V and J are TRBV2 and TRBJ1-2; D remains unclear. CDR1 and CDR2 (germline): SNHLY, FYNNEI. CDR3 length: 11 amino acids. The V end lost 3 bases, the J end lost 7 bases, and 6 bases lay between the germline ends.

The chain joins TRBV6-5 to TRBJ2-5, with D tentatively TRBD1 or TRBD2 (5 bases each). The germline V and J ends were trimmed by 6 bases and 5 bases, with 19 bases remaining between them. Germline V gene sequence: CDR1 MNHEY, CDR2 SVGAGI. The CDR3 contains 15 residues. CDR3 sequence reads: CASSYGAGKGETQYF. For the CDR3, the DNA is TGTGCCAGCAGCTACGGAGCCGGGAAGGGGGAGACCCAGTACTTC.

The chain has TRBV5-1 and TRBJ2-3; D is ambiguous. Trimming removed 0 bases at V and 6 bases at J, with 5 bases between. CDR1 SGHRS and CDR2 YFSETQ come from the germline V gene. The CDR3 is 12 amino acids. The CDR3 is CASSLDGDTQYF. CDR3 sequence (DNA): TGCGCCAGCAGCTTGGATGGCGATACGCAGTATTTT. Using reference TRBV5-1 and TRBJ2-3 for the parts outside the CDR3, the full variable domain is KAGVTQTPRYLIKTRGQQVTLSCSPISGHRSVSWYQQTPGQGLQFLFEYFSETQRNKGNFPGRFSGRQFSNSRSEMNVSTLELGDSALYLCASSLDGDTQYFGPGTRLTVL.

The gene calls are TRBV5-6 and TRBJ2-2; tentative D call: TRBD1 (6 bases). Germline-derived CDR1 and CDR2 are SGHDT and YYEEEE. This CDR3 is built from 16 residues. The V and J ends lost 3 bases and 12 bases respectively, with 24 bases between them. CDR3 sequence: CASSSWSSGAGSKLFF. The CDR3, as DNA: TGTGCCAGCAGCTCCTGGAGCTCAGGGGCGGGTAGTAAGCTGTTTTTT.

The chain links TRBV3-1 (or the pseudogene TRBV3-2) to TRBJ2-7; D might be TRBD2 (7 bases). The V end was cut by 1 base, the J end by 5 bases, with 15 bases between. There are 15 residues in the CDR3. CDR1 and CDR2 from the germline V gene are LGHDT and YNNKEL (reference sequence). DNA of the CDR3: TGTGCCAGCAGCCAAGTCGGTGGGGGGGCCGACGAGCAGTACTTC. Its protein is CASSQVGGGADEQYF.

The CDR3 nucleotides are TGTGCCAGTACCCCCCTCCTTGGTGGGGTGCGGAATCAGCCCCAGCATTTT. It yields the protein CASTPLLGGVRNQPQHF. J is TRBJ1-5 and V is TRBV19; no clear D gene. Germline V gene sequence: CDR1 LNHDA, CDR2 SQIVND (reference sequence). This CDR3 contains 17 residues. Trimming removed 7 bases from V and 4 bases from J, with 23 bases in between.

This chain connects TRBV5-4 to TRBJ1-1; TRBD1 matches at 9 bases. With V trimmed by 4 bases and J by 5 bases, 6 bases remained unmatched. The CDR3 is 14 amino acids. Germline V gene lookup returns CDR1 SGHNT and CDR2 YYREEE (reference sequence). The CDR3 region has the DNA TGTGCCAGCAGCCCCGGGACAGGGCAGACTGAAGCTTTCTTT. Its translation: CASSPGTGQTEAFF.

The chain has TRBV7-7 and TRBJ2-7; D gene unclear. CDR1 SSHAT and CDR2 FNYEAQ come from the germline V gene (reference sequence). This CDR3 has 18 residues. Trimming removed 2 bases at V and 0 bases at J, with 20 bases between. The CDR3 is CASSLSPPFGSSSYEQYF. As DNA, the CDR3 is TGTGCCAGCAGCTTATCCCCCCCGTTTGGCAGTAGCTCCTACGAGCAGTACTTC.

The chain is built from TRBV4-1 and TRBJ1-1, with D possibly TRBD1 on 6 matching bases. V was clipped by 0 bases and J by 4 bases, with 15 bases between them. The CDR3 has 16 amino acids. Germline V CDR1 and CDR2: MGHRA, YSYEKL. CDR3 in amino acids: CASSQDRGARGTEAFF. CDR3 nucleotide sequence: TGCGCCAGCAGCCAAGATCGGGGGGCGCGGGGCACTGAAGCTTTCTTT.